The T cell receptor beta chain under discussion was sequenced for a study of OX40 agonist ivuxolimab in advanced cancers. About the study as a whole: The costimulatory receptor OX40 (CD134) was targeted by ivuxolimab, a fully human IgG2 agonistic monoclonal antibody. Peripheral TCRbeta sequencing aimed to test whether ivuxolimab altered TCR sequence diversity and caused clonal T-cell expansion. Partial responses occurred in three dose-escalation patients: two with cutaneous melanoma and one with hepatocellular carcinoma. Intravenous ivuxolimab was administered to patients every 2 weeks at six dose levels: 0.01, 0.1, 0.3, 1.5, 3 and 10 mg/kg. The monotherapy dose-escalation portion (N ≈ 57 patients) of the phase I ivuxolimab trial is reported in the paper. Patients were allowed to have had prior anti-PD-1, anti-PD-L1 or anti-CTLA-4 therapy, and 40% to 45% of the dose-escalation patients had previously received checkpoint inhibitors. Of the 50 or so patients in dose escalation, about 20 had hepatocellular carcinoma, some 15 had melanoma, 9 had renal cell carcinoma and 9 had head and neck cancer. In the dose-escalation cohort, approximately 82% of patients were male, and the mean age was approximately 64 years, with a range of 23 to 79.

Patients with a history of autoimmune disease or receiving systemic immunosuppression were excluded from the trial. In every dose cohort, peripheral blood was drawn for TCR sequencing at baseline, cycle 4 day 1, and cycle 7 day 1. Samples were obtained from an open-label, multicenter, first-in-human phase I dose-escalation trial of ivuxolimab. Adults with locally advanced or metastatic melanoma, renal cell, hepatocellular, or head and neck squamous cell carcinoma were enrolled in the trial. Before TCR sequencing, CD4+ and CD8+ T cells were separately sorted from peripheral blood. Overall study outcomes, separate from this receptor: Low levels of normalized T-cell clonal expansion were also seen in some nonresponding patients. Clonal expansion of both CD4+ and CD8+ blood T cells was observed from baseline to week 6 at doses 0.1 to 3.0 mg/kg. In the 0.1-3.0 mg/kg groups, partial responders were among the patients with the lowest normalized peripheral clonal expansion, particularly in CD8+ T cells. After ivuxolimab, expanded clones were on average more numerous among CD8+ T cells than among CD4+ T cells. The antigen specificity of the peripheral T cells that underwent clonal expansion was not determined.

For sequencing of the TCRbeta CDR3 region, genomic DNA was extracted from the sorted cells. The immunoSEQ Assay was used to sequence the TCRbeta CDR3 regions. TCRdb took over this immuneACCESS table, retaining in-frame rearrangements with V and J assigned. Such tables are incomplete; in checked studies, under half of the missing clones stem from an unresolved V gene, and the remainder is unexplained. The sample table shows 68,000 or so clones, and more than 75% are seen once. Of the sample, roughly 2% falls within the top ten clones. With regard to this clone: This receptor's antigen is unknown. No base quality values were provided; no much bigger clone lies one nucleotide off.

From the cysteine up to the phenylalanine, the CDR3 has a length of 13 residues. Just CDR3 DNA is preserved here, 39 bases in frame from base 1. CDR1 and CDR2 were assigned from the germline V gene as MNHNS and SASEGT. The junction carries 15 bases between V and J, which are trimmed by 8 bases and 7 bases respectively. The chain employs TRBV6-1 and TRBJ2-1; possibly the D gene is TRBD2, per 6 matching bases. This sequence originates from an adult with an advanced solid tumor such as melanoma, head and neck, liver or kidney cancer. The input for sequencing was CD4+ or CD8+ T cells sorted from blood, taken in a trial of the OX40 agonist ivuxolimab. The CDR3 region has the sequence CASSGVEGNEQFF. The DNA sequence is given as TGTGCCAGCTCGGGGGTTGAAGGGAATGAGCAGTTCTTC.